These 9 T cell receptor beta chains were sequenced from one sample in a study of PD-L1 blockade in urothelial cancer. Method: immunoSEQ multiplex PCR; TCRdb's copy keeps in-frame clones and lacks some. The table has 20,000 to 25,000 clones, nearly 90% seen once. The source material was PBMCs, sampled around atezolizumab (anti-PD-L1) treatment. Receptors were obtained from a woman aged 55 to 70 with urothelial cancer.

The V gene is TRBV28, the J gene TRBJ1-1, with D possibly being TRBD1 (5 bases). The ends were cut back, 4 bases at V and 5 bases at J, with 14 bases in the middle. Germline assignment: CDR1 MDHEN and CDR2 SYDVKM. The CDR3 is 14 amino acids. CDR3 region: CASSWAGRGTEAFF. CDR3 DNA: TGTGCCAGCAGTTGGGCGGGGCGGGGTACTGAAGCTTTCTTT. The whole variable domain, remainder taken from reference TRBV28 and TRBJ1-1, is DVKVTQSSRYLVKRTGEKVFLECVQDMDHENMFWYRQDPGLGLRLIYFSYDVKMKEKGDIPEGYSVSREKKERFSLILESASTNQTSMYLCASSWAGRGTEAFFGQGTRLTVV.

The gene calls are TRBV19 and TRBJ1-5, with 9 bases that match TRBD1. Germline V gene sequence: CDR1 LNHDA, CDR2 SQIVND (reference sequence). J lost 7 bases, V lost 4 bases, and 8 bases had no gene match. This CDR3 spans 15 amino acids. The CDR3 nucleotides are TGTGCCAGTAGTAGCGACAGGGGGTACGGCCAGCCCCAGCATTTT. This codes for CASSSDRGYGQPQHF.

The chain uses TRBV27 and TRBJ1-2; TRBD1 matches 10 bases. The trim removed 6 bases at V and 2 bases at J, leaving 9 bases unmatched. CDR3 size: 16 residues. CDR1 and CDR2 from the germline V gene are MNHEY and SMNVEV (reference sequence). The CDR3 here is CASRYKGGQGNYGYTF. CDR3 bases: TGTGCCAGCAGATATAAGGGGGGACAGGGGAACTATGGCTACACCTTC.

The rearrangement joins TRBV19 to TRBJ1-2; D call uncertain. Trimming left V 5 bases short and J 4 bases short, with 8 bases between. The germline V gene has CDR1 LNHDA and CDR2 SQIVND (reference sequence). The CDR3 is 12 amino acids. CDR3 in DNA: TGTGCCAGTAGTGGGAGTATCTATGGCTACACCTTC. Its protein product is CASSGSIYGYTF.

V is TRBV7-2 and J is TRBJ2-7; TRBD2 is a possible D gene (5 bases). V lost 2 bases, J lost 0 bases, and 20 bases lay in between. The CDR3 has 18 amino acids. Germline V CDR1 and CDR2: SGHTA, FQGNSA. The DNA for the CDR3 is TGTGCCAGCAGCTTATTCGCGGGCCTCTATAACCACTCCTACGAGCAGTACTTC. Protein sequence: CASSLFAGLYNHSYEQYF.

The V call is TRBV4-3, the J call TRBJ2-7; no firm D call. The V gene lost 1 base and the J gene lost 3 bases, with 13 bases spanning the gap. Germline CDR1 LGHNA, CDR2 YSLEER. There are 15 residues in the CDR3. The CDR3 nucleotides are TGCGCCAGCAGCCAAGCTGCCGGAGAATACTACGAGCAGTACTTC. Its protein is CASSQAAGEYYEQYF.

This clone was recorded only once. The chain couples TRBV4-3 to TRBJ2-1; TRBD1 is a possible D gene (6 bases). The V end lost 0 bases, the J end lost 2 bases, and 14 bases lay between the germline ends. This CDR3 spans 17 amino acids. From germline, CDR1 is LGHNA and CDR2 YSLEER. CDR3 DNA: TGCGCCAGCAGCCAAGATAGGGGGTCTCTGCCCTACAATGAGCAGTTCTTC. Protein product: CASSQDRGSLPYNEQFF.

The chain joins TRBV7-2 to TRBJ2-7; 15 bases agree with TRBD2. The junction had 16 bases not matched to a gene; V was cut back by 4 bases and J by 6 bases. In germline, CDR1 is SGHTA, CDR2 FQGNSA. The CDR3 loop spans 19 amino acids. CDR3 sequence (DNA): TGTGCCAGCAGCTCCACCGGGACTAGCGGGAGGTTGACCTATCGCGAGCAGTACTTC. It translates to CASSSTGTSGRLTYREQYF.

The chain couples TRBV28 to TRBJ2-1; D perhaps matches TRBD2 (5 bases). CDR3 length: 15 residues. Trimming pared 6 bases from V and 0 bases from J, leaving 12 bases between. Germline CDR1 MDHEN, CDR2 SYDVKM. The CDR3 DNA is TGTGCCAGCAGATGGACTCCTAGCTCCTACAATGAGCAGTTCTTC. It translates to CASRWTPSSYNEQFF.